This T cell receptor beta chain comes out of a study of radiotherapy plus CTLA-4 blockade in lung cancer. Findings and limits, study-wide: Early clonal dynamics of blood T cells, together with interferon-beta, were reported as the best response predictor.

Profiling relied on immunoSEQ multiplex PCR, and the TCRdb table lists in-frame clones only, not all of them. This sample carries 45,000 to 55,000 clones, roughly 80% of them seen once, and the ten largest clones take approximately 3.4%. The CDR3 loop spans 16 amino acids. CDR1 and CDR2 (germline): LGHNA, YSLEER. The V and J ends lost 3 bases and 7 bases, in that order; junction bases with no gene match: 12. Worth noting for this clone: The antigen is undetermined.

The chain couples TRBV4-3 to TRBJ2-7, with 10 bases lining up with TRBD1. The starting material was peripheral blood, obtained from a patient treated with radiotherapy plus ipilimumab. This receptor was taken from a human donor with non-small cell lung cancer who had stable disease on radiotherapy plus ipilimumab. CDR3 coding DNA: TGCGCCAGCAGCCATATTACGGGACAGGGGAAGGCTGAGCAGTACTTC. Protein product: CASSHITGQGKAEQYF.